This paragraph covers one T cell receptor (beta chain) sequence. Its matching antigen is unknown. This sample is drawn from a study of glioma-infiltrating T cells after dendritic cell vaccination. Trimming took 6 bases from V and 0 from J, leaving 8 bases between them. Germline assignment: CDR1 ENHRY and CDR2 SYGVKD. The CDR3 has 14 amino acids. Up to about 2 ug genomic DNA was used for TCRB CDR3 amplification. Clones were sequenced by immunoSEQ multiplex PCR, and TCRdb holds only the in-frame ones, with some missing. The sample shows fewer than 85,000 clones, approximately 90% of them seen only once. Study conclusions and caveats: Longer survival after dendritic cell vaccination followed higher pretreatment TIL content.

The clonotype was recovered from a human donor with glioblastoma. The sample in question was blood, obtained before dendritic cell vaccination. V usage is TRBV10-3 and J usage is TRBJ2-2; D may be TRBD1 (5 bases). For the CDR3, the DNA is TGTGCCATCAGAGACAGCACGAACACCGGGGAGCTGTTTTTT. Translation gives CAIRDSTNTGELFF.